This T cell receptor (beta chain) was observed in a study of cytomegalovirus exposure and HLA in healthy donors. On the study more broadly: Drawn from HLA-typed donors, tens of millions of unique TCRs were held in an early data release.

Study results and limitations: Both high specificity and high sensitivity reportedly marked the classifier's diagnosis of cytomegalovirus status.

Comments on this clone: As yet, its antigen is unknown.

Germline values: CDR1 SGHRS, CDR2 YFSETQ. V dropped 7 bases and J dropped 3; count of bases not matched to a gene: 6. This CDR3 has 13 residues. The donors comprised healthy bone marrow donors. Vbeta (60) and Jbeta (13) primers were used in the PCR. Sequencing was performed with immunoSEQ multiplex PCR; in TCRdb, only in-frame clones are kept and a portion is missing. The sample contains approximately 140,000 clones, roughly 77% of which appear only once. The clonotype comes from a man aged 25-45 years in good health and CMV-seronegative. The chain is built from TRBV5-1 and TRBJ2-7; 8 bases fit TRBD2. Input material: PBMCs. The CDR3 sequence: CASRSGTGYEQYF. As DNA, the CDR3 is TGCGCCAGCCGTAGCGGGACTGGCTACGAGCAGTACTTC. Complete variable domain (other parts from reference TRBV5-1 and TRBJ2-7): KAGVTQTPRYLIKTRGQQVTLSCSPISGHRSVSWYQQTPGQGLQFLFEYFSETQRNKGNFPGRFSGRQFSNSRSEMNVSTLELGDSALYLCASRSGTGYEQYFGPGTRLTVT.